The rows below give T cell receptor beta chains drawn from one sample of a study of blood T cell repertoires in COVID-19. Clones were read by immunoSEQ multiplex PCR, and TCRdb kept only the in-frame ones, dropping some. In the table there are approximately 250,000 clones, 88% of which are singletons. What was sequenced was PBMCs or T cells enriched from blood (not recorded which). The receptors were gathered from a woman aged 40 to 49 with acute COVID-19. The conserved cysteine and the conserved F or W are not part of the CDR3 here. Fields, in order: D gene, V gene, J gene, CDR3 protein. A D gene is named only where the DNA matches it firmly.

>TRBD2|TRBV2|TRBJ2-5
ASTSGPQETQY
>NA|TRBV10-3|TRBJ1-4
AIRGATNEKLF
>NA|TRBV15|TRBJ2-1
ATSRGGADNEQF
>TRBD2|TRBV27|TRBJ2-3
ASSLASGSTDTQY
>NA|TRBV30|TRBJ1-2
AWRAGLSDNYGYT
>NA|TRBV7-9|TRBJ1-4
ASSLNPAEKLF
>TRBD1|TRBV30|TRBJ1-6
ASSPPGQLSSPLH
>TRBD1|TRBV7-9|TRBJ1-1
ASRRTGGREAF
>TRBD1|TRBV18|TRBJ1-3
ASSPRTGYGNTIY
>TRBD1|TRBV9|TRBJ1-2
ASSADRGGGGYT
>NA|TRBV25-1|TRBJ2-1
ASSEWGDYEQF
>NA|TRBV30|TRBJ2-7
AGERYHSYEQY
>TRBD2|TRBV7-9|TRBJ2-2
ASSLISGKVGELF
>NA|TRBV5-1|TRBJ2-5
ASSRRTDTIQETQY
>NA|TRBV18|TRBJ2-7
ASSPRGGSYEQY
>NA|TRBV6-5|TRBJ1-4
ASRVYRTEKLF
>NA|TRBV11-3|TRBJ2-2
ASSYLSAGELF
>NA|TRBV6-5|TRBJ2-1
ASSYYSGNEQF
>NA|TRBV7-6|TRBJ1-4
ASSSSPGVNEKLF
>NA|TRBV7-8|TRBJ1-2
ASSLVGGWYGYT
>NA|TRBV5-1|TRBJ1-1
ASSYDRGGTEAF
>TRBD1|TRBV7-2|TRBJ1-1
ASSLAQGAHEAF
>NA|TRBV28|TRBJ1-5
ASSLDWGGNQPQH
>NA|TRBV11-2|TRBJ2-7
ASSLEQAYEQY
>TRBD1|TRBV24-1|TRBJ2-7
ATSSRGHEQY
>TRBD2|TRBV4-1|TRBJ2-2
ASSQGTSGNSMLTGELF
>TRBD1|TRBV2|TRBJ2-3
ARGQGGSSTDTQY
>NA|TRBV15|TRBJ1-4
ATSAQGGVEEKLF
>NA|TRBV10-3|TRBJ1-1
AISGSGRNTEAF
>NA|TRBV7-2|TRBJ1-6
ASSLGGSAGSPLH
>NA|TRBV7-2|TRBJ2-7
ASSPGTLPYEQY
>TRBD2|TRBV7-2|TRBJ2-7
ASSPSLAGGPHEQY
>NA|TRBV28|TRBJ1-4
ASMEGGLSTGNEKLF
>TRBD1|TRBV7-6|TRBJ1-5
ASSPTDRVTQPQH
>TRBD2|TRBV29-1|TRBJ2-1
SVPGLGGNEQF
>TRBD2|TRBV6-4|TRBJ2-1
ASRATSGSTYNEQF
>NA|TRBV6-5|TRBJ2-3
ASSNPGTRVDTQY
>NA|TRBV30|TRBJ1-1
AWSPQGIYTEAF
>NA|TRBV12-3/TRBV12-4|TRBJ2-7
ASREQGHEQY
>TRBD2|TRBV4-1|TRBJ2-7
ASSRAQRGDTYEQY